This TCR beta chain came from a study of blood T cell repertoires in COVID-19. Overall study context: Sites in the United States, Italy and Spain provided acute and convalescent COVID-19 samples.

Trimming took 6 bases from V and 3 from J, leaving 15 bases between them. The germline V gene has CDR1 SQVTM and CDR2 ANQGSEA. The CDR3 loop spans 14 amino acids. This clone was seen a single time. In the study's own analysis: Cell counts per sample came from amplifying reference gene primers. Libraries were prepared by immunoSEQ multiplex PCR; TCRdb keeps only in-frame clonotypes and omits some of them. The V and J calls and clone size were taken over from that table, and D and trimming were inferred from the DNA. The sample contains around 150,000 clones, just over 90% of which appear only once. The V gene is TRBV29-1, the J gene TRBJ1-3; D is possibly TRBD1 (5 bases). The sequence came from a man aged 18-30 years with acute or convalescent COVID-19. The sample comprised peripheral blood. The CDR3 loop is CSVMGQGGGNTIYF. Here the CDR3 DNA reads TGCAGCGTAATGGGTCAGGGTGGTGGAAACACCATATATTTT.